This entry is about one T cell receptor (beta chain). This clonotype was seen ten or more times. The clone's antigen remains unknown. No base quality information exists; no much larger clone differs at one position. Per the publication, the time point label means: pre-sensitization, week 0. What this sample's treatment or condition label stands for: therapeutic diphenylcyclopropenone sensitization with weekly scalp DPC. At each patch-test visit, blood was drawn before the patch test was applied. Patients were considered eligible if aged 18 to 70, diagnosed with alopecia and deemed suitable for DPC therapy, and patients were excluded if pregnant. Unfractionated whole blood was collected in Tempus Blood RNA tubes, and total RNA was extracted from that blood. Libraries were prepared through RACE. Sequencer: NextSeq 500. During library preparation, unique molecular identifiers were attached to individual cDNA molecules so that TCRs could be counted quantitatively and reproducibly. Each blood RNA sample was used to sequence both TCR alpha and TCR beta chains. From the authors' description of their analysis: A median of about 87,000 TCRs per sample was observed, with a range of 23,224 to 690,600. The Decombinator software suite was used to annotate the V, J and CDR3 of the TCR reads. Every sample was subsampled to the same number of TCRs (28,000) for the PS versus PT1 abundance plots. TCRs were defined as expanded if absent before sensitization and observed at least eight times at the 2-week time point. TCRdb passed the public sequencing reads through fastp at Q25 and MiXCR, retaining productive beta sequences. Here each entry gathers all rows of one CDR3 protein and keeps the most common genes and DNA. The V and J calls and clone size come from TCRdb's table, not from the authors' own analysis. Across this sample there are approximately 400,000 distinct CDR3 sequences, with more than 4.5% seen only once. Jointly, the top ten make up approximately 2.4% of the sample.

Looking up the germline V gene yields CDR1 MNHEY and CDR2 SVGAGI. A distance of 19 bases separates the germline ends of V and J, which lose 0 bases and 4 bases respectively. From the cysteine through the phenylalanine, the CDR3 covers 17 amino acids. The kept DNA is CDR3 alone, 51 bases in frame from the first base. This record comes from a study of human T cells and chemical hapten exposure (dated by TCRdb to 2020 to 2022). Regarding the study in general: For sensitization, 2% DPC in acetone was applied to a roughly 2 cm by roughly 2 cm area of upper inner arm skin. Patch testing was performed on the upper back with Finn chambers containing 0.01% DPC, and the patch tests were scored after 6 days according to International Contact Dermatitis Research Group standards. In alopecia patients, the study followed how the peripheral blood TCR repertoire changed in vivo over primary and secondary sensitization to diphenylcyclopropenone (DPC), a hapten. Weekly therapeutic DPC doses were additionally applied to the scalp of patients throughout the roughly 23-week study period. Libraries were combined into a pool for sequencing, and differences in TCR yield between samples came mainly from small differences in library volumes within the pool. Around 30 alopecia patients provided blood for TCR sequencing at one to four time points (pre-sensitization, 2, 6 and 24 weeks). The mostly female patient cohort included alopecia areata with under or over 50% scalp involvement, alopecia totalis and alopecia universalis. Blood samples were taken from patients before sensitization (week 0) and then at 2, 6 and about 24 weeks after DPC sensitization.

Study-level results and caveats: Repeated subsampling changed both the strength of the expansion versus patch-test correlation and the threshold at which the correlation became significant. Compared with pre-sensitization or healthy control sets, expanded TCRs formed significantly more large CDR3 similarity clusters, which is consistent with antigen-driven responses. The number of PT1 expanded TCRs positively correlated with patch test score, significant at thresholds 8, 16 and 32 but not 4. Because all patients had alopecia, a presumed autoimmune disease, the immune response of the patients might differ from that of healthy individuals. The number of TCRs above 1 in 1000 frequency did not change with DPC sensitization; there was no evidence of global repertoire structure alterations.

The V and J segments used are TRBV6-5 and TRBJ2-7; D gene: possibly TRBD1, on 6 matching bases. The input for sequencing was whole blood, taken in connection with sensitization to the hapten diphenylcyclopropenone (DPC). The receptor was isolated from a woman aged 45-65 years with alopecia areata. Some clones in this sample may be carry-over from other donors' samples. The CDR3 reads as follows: CASSYSIGMGAVYEQYF. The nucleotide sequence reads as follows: TGTGCCAGCAGTTACTCGATTGGTATGGGGGCGGTGTACGAGCAGTACTTC.